Sequencing of this TCR beta chain was carried out in a study of cytomegalovirus exposure and HLA in healthy donors. Study context: Out of roughly 170 million T cells, an earlier analysis found around 110 million unique TCR beta sequences in total.

Remarks on this clone: Its cognate antigen is unknown.

Study-level findings and limits: In an earlier analysis, about 87% or about 30%: the productive usage of most TCR beta V segments.

Primers included in the PCR were 60 Vbeta and 13 Jbeta primers. Method: immunoSEQ multiplex PCR; TCRdb's copy keeps in-frame clones and lacks some. The data contain approximately 150,000 clones, just over 75% of them singletons. In germline, CDR1 is MNHEY, CDR2 SMNVEV (reference sequence). The CDR3 extends over 15 amino acids. The V gene end was trimmed by 5 bases and the J gene end by 2 bases; junction bases not matched to a gene: 7. The sample consisted of PBMCs. The TCR comes from a man aged 35-49 years in good health and CMV-seronegative. The rearrangement links TRBV27 to TRBJ2-5; 8 bases match TRBD1. CDR3 sequence: CASSHRTGQQETQYF. CDR3 in DNA: TGTGCCAGCAGTCACAGGACAGGGCAGCAAGAGACCCAGTACTTC.